This T cell receptor (beta chain) was sequenced for a study of blood T cell repertoires in COVID-19. Participants spanned ages 18 to 89 years and resided in about 25 US areas. Each participant's cohort was designated according to participant-reported clinical history. Two negative PCRs, clearance, or symptom resolution were required of recovered Cohort 3 donors. In the study's own analysis: The authors estimated nucleated cell counts from reference gene primer amplification. Libraries were prepared by immunoSEQ multiplex PCR; TCRdb keeps only in-frame clonotypes and omits some of them. That table furnishes V, J and clone size, whereas the DNA furnished D and trimming. The repertoire holds some 300,000 clones, with about nine tenths as singletons. V was clipped by 3 bases and J by 1 base; unmatched bases: 7. Germline V gene sequence: CDR1 SGHRS, CDR2 YFSETQ. The CDR3 runs to 16 residues. This clone occurred a few times.

V is TRBV5-1 and J is TRBJ2-5; 9 positions match TRBD2. The sequenced sample was PBMCs or T cells enriched from blood (not recorded which). The source of this sequence is a woman in her twenties or thirties who had recovered from COVID-19. The CDR3 here is CASSWGGRAVQETQYF. The CDR3 DNA follows: TGCGCCAGCAGCTGGGGCGGGAGGGCCGTCCAAGAGACCCAGTACTTC.